This T cell receptor beta chain was sequenced in a study of regulatory T cells in long-lasting Graves disease. The authors built TCR beta libraries using iRepertoire HTBI primers and Arm-PCR of CDR3 regions. TCRdb reprocessed the multiplex PCR reads with MiXCR, giving one entry per CDR3 protein. The sample consists of about 530,000 distinct CDR3 sequences, about 15% of them appearing once. This clonotype was seen many times. Germline V lookup: CDR1 SGHAT, CDR2 FQNNGV. This CDR3 region has 16 residues. V shed 7 bases and J 2 bases; nucleotides not matched to a gene: 10. Time point given: newly diagnosed GD, antithyroid drugs for less than 3 months. There was RNA extracted from PBMCs, and the TCR library was made from it. The sample also formed part of further work on T cells in Graves' hyperthyroidism and ophthalmopathy. That work adds: The definition of stable Graves' hyperthyroidism was no ophthalmopathy progression within 18 months.

Sequencing was performed on peripheral blood mononuclear cells (PBMCs), taken at new diagnosis, from a patient treated with antithyroid drugs. The rearrangement uses TRBV11-2 and TRBJ2-1, with 8 nucleotides matching TRBD2. This sequence was found in a woman between 40 and 65 years old with Graves disease. This CDR3 reads CASNREGDWAYNEQFF. As DNA, the CDR3 is TGTGCCAGCAACCGGGAGGGCGACTGGGCCTACAATGAGCAGTTCTTC.